This passage covers 29 T cell receptor beta chains from one sample sequenced in a study of OX40 agonist ivuxolimab in advanced cancers. Library preparation was by the immunoSEQ multiplex PCR assay. Drawn from immuneACCESS, this table holds only the in-frame rearrangements with V and J called that TCRdb kept. Clones are partly lost; checked studies trace under half to an unresolved V gene and leave the rest unexplained. For this sample the table gives 65,000 or so clones, of which about 83% were detected only once. The leading ten clones occupy around 0.8% of the sample. Sequenced material: CD4+ or CD8+ T cells sorted from blood, taken in a trial of the OX40 agonist ivuxolimab. The receptor set was obtained from an adult with an advanced solid tumor such as melanoma, head and neck, liver or kidney cancer.

This rearrangement joins TRBV27 to TRBJ1-3, with TRBD1 identical over 8 bases. V gave up 0 bases and J gave up 7 bases; unmatched junction bases: 8. The CDR3 covers 16 residues. CDR1 and CDR2 (germline): MNHEY, SMNVEV (reference sequence). The CDR3, as DNA: TGTGCCAGCAGTTTATCCCCGACAGGGGTCGGTAACACCATATATTTT. Its translation is CASSLSPTGVGNTIYF.

This chain links TRBV19 with TRBJ2-7; D is possibly TRBD1 or TRBD2 (5 bases each). V lost 10 bases to trimming and J lost 0 bases, with 13 bases between them. Germline V gives CDR1 LNHDA, CDR2 SQIVND (reference sequence). This CDR3 region has 13 residues. CDR3 sequence: CATSGPSSYEQYF. The DNA for the CDR3 is TGTGCCACCTCGGGGCCGAGCTCCTACGAGCAGTACTTC.

This clone has only one observation. The chain uses TRBV5-1 and TRBJ2-7, with unresolved D. The V gene lost 1 base and the J gene lost 6 bases, with 11 bases spanning the gap. Germline lookup yields CDR1 SGHRS and CDR2 YFSETQ. CDR3 size: 13 residues. Written as DNA, the CDR3 is TGCGCCAGCAGCTTGAACAGACCCTCCGAGCAGTACTTC. Translating gives CASSLNRPSEQYF.

This clone was observed a single time. The gene calls are TRBV4-1 and TRBJ1-2; D not certain. CDR3 length equals 14 residues. Trimming cost V 0 bases and J 2 bases, with 7 bases left between them. Germline V gene lookup returns CDR1 MGHRA and CDR2 YSYEKL. Here the CDR3 DNA reads TGCGCCAGCAGCCAAGATCCAACCAACTATGGCTACACCTTC. Its protein is CASSQDPTNYGYTF.

V usage is TRBV9 and J usage is TRBJ2-3, with D perhaps given as TRBD1 or TRBD2 (5 bases each). The CDR3 contains 15 residues. Trimming removed 3 bases at V and 2 bases at J, with 13 bases between. Germline V gives CDR1 SGDLS, CDR2 YYNGEE. CDR3 DNA: TGTGCCAGCAGCGGGACGACAGACTACACAGATACGCAGTATTTT. Its translation: CASSGTTDYTDTQYF. Together with reference TRBV9 and TRBJ2-3, the CDR3 gives the full variable domain: DSGVTQTPKHLITATGQRVTLRCSPRSGDLSVYWYQQSLDQGLQFLIQYYNGEERAKGNILERFSAQQFPDLHSELNLSSLELGDSALYFCASSGTTDYTDTQYFGPGTRLTVL.

This clone has only one observation. The chain uses TRBV5-6 and TRBJ2-7; D ambiguous. The ends were cut back, 0 bases at V and 2 bases at J, with 3 bases in the middle. The CDR3 length is 12 residues. Per the germline V gene, CDR1 is SGHDT and CDR2 is YYEEEE. The CDR3 loop is CASSLVAYEQYF. DNA for the CDR3: TGTGCCAGCAGCTTGGTAGCCTACGAGCAGTACTTC.

This chain's CDR3 is CASKVGGLYSNQPQHF. CDR3 DNA: TGTGCCAGTAAGGTGGGAGGACTTTATAGCAATCAGCCCCAGCATTTT. This chain links TRBV19 with TRBJ1-5; no clear D gene. In germline, CDR1 is LNHDA, CDR2 SQIVND (reference sequence). This CDR3 spans 16 amino acids. The ends were cut back, 7 bases at V and 0 bases at J, with 16 bases in the middle.

This chain links TRBV5-1 with TRBJ2-1, with D unclear. Germline values: CDR1 SGHRS, CDR2 YFSETQ. This CDR3 has 12 amino acids. V was trimmed by 0 bases and J by 2 bases, leaving 0 bases between them. The CDR3 DNA sequence: TGCGCCAGCAGCTTGGCCTACAATGAGCAGTTCTTC. Translation gives CASSLAYNEQFF. The variable domain in full, with the rest retrieved from reference TRBV5-1 and TRBJ2-1, is KAGVTQTPRYLIKTRGQQVTLSCSPISGHRSVSWYQQTPGQGLQFLFEYFSETQRNKGNFPGRFSGRQFSNSRSEMNVSTLELGDSALYLCASSLAYNEQFFGPGTRLTVL.

The chain recombines TRBV5-1 with TRBJ1-1; the D gene is possibly TRBD1 (5 bases). This CDR3 comprises 14 residues. V was clipped by 4 bases and J by 8 bases, with 18 bases between them. Germline CDR1 and CDR2: SGHRS and YFSETQ. The CDR3 is CASSISTPGREAFF. CDR3 DNA sequence: TGCGCCAGCAGCATATCGACACCAGGGAGGGAAGCTTTCTTT.

The chain recombines TRBV7-6 with TRBJ1-2; D is uncertain. Germline assignment: CDR1 SGHVS and CDR2 FNYEAQ. This CDR3 has 14 residues. The V gene lost 3 bases and the J gene lost 8 bases, with 16 bases spanning the gap. CDR3 loop: CASSLDGSTRGYTF. Written as DNA, the CDR3 is TGTGCCAGCAGCTTGGACGGTTCCACGAGGGGCTACACCTTC. Filled out from reference TRBV7-6 and TRBJ1-2, the complete variable domain reads GAGVSQSPRYKVTKRGQDVALRCDPISGHVSLYWYRQALGQGPEFLTYFNYEAQQDKSGLPNDRFSAERPEGSISTLTIQRTEQRDSAMYRCASSLDGSTRGYTFGSGTRLTVV.

The table lists this clone with a few counts. This chain uses TRBV21-1 with TRBJ2-7; the D call TRBD1 from the table was never checked on the DNA. TRBV21-1 is assigned pseudogene status. The CDR3 is made up of 12 amino acids. CDR3 in DNA: TGTGCCAGCTGGGACAGCATTTACGAGCAGTACTTC. It yields the protein CASWDSIYEQYF.

The chain is built from TRBV7-2 and TRBJ2-7; TRBD1 is a possible D gene (8 bases). This CDR3 is 15 amino acids long. Trimming removed 5 bases from V and 3 bases from J, with 17 bases in between. Per germline, CDR1 SGHTA and CDR2 FQGNSA. This CDR3 reads CASSPGGGGRYEQYF. In nucleotides, the CDR3 is TGTGCCAGCAGCCCAGGGGGCGGGGGCCGCTACGAGCAGTACTTC.

The chain has TRBV6-5 and TRBJ2-4; D is unclear. The germline V gene encodes CDR1 MNHEY and CDR2 SVGAGI. The V gene lost 2 bases and the J gene lost 1 base, with 9 bases spanning the gap. This CDR3 is 15 amino acids long. This CDR3 reads CASSYRAGAKNIQYF. For the CDR3, the DNA is TGTGCCAGCAGTTACAGGGCTGGGGCCAAAAACATTCAGTACTTC.

The V and J genes are TRBV2 and TRBJ1-5; no firm D call. V was pared by 1 base and J by 1 base, with 2 bases between. Germline CDR1 reads SNHLY; CDR2 reads FYNNEI. This CDR3 has 13 residues. The CDR3 sequence: CASSEESNQPQHF. CDR3 in DNA: TGTGCCAGCAGTGAAGAGAGCAATCAGCCCCAGCATTTT.

The chain employs TRBV28 and TRBJ1-3; no definite D call. Trimming left V 8 bases short and J 7 bases short, with 12 bases between. The CDR3 is 12 residues long. CDR1 is MDHEN and CDR2 is SYDVKM in the germline V gene. The CDR3 nucleotides read TGTGCCAGCTCCCCCTATGCTAACACCATATATTTT. Protein sequence: CASSPYANTIYF.

The gene calls are TRBV5-1 and TRBJ2-5; the D gene is possibly TRBD2 (6 bases). Germline V CDR1 and CDR2: SGHRS, YFSETQ. The ends were cut back, 4 bases at V and 3 bases at J, with 16 bases in the middle. CDR3 length equals 15 residues. Here the CDR3 DNA reads TGCGCCAGCAGCCCCGGGGCGGGGTCAAAAGAGACCCAGTACTTC. This sequence encodes CASSPGAGSKETQYF.

The chain carries TRBV30 and TRBJ2-3, with D perhaps matching TRBD1 or TRBD2 (6 bases each). CDR3 length equals 14 residues. V was trimmed by 4 bases and J by 3 bases, leaving 14 bases between them. CDR1 is GTSNPN, CDR2 SVGIG, per germline (reference sequence). CDR3 protein: CAWTRGGTTDTQYF. As DNA, the CDR3 is TGTGCCTGGACACGAGGGGGGACTACAGATACGCAGTATTTT.

The chain combines TRBV11-2 with TRBJ2-7, with 9 bases matching TRBD2. Germline loops: CDR1 SGHAT, CDR2 FQNNGV. There are 16 residues in the CDR3. With V trimmed by 4 bases and J by 5 bases, 12 bases remained unmatched. The CDR3 DNA reads as TGTGCCAGCAGCTCTCTAGCGGGGCCCTACTATCACGAGCAGTACTTC. Its translation: CASSSLAGPYYHEQYF.

This clone was seen only a few times. Other DNA sequences in the same sample also yield this CDR3. The chain recombines TRBV6-4 with TRBJ2-3, with D perhaps matching TRBD1 (5 bases). Germline CDR1 MRHNA, CDR2 SNTAGT. Between the trimmed V and J ends, which lost 2 bases and 4 bases, there was a span of 7 bases. The CDR3 consists of 13 residues. The CDR3 here is CASSDQGADTQYF. CDR3 nucleotides: TGTGCCAGCAGTGACCAGGGTGCAGATACGCAGTATTTT.

The chain combines TRBV28 with TRBJ2-7; D is possibly TRBD1 (6 bases). Germline lookup yields CDR1 MDHEN and CDR2 SYDVKM. The CDR3 totals 12 residues. The germline V and J ends were trimmed by 6 bases and 5 bases, with 11 bases remaining between them. The CDR3 protein is CASRSTGDEQYF. CDR3 bases: TGTGCCAGCAGGTCGACAGGAGACGAGCAGTACTTC.

V is TRBV7-9 and J is TRBJ1-2; D is unresolved. V lost 5 bases to trimming and J lost 5 bases, with 9 bases between them. The CDR3 has 12 amino acids. Germline values: CDR1 SEHNR, CDR2 FQNEAQ (reference sequence). This CDR3 reads CASSPQLYGYTF. The DNA for the CDR3 is TGTGCCAGCAGCCCCCAGTTGTATGGCTACACCTTC.

The CDR3 DNA is TGTGCCAGCACCGCGTCTCGCGGGAACTACGAGCAGTACTTC. Protein: CASTASRGNYEQYF. The rearrangement uses TRBV27 and TRBJ2-5, with TRBD2 as a possible D gene (6 bases). The J call may be in error: the DNA end matches TRBJ2-7 better. CDR3 size: 14 residues. Germline V gene data show CDR1 as MNHEY and CDR2 as SMNVEV (reference sequence).

J is TRBJ1-1 and V is TRBV4-2; 12 nucleotides agree with TRBD1. The CDR3 runs 17 residues. V gave up 1 base and J gave up 6 bases; unmatched junction bases: 9. CDR1 is LGHNA and CDR2 is YNFKEQ in the germline V gene. The CDR3, as DNA: TGTGCCAGCAGCCAAGCCTCCGGGACAGGGGGCGCAGCTGAAGCTTTCTTT. Its protein product is CASSQASGTGGAAEAFF.

The chain carries TRBV7-2 and TRBJ2-3, with TRBD2 as a possible D gene (7 bases). This CDR3 region has 15 residues. V was pared by 8 bases and J by 3 bases, with 18 bases between. Germline lookup yields CDR1 SGHTA and CDR2 FQGNSA. The CDR3 sequence: CASLAQGGATDTQYF. The CDR3 nucleotides are TGTGCCAGCTTAGCCCAAGGGGGGGCTACAGATACGCAGTATTTT.

This rearrangement joins TRBV6-6 to TRBJ1-1; D unclear. The CDR3 sequence is 13 residues long. Deletions cut 5 bases from V and 5 bases from J, with 12 bases between. Germline V gives CDR1 MNHNY, CDR2 SVGAGI (reference sequence). This chain's CDR3 is CASSATEETEAFF. CDR3 sequence (DNA): TGTGCCAGCAGTGCGACGGAGGAGACTGAAGCTTTCTTT.

This clone was detected only once. The chain combines TRBV14 with TRBJ2-7; possibly TRBD1 or TRBD2 for D (5 bases each). This CDR3 has 15 amino acids. V lost 3 bases and J 2 bases, leaving 14 bases between the germline ends. CDR1 is SGHDN and CDR2 is FVKESK in the germline V gene. CDR3 DNA sequence: TGTGCCAGCAGCCAGGGCCGGGACGGAACCTACGAGCAGTACTTC. It yields the protein CASSQGRDGTYEQYF.

The chain carries TRBV18 and TRBJ2-3; 7 bases are a match to TRBD1. The V gene's germline CDR1 is KGHSH and CDR2 LQKENI. This CDR3 is 15 amino acids long. Trimming removed 5 bases from V and 1 base from J; junction bases left unmatched: 6. The CDR3 region has the DNA TGTGCCAGCTCAGCCCGACAGGGCGGCACAGATACGCAGTATTTT. Translated: CASSARQGGTDTQYF.

The V and J genes are TRBV7-9 and TRBJ2-7, with D unclear. This CDR3 comprises 12 residues. With 1 base removed from V and 3 bases from J, the gap between germline ends came to 4 bases. Germline V lookup: CDR1 SEHNR, CDR2 FQNEAQ (reference sequence). The DNA for the CDR3 is TGTGCCAGCAGCTTAGTTAACTACGAGCAGTACTTC. Encoded protein: CASSLVNYEQYF.

The rearrangement uses TRBV9 and TRBJ1-2; D gene uncertain. Germline CDR1 reads SGDLS; CDR2 reads YYNGEE. The CDR3 has 13 residues. V was trimmed by 1 base and J by 2 bases, leaving 6 bases between them. CDR3 region: CASSVQENYGYTF. The CDR3 DNA reads TGTGCCAGCAGCGTACAAGAAAACTATGGCTACACCTTC.